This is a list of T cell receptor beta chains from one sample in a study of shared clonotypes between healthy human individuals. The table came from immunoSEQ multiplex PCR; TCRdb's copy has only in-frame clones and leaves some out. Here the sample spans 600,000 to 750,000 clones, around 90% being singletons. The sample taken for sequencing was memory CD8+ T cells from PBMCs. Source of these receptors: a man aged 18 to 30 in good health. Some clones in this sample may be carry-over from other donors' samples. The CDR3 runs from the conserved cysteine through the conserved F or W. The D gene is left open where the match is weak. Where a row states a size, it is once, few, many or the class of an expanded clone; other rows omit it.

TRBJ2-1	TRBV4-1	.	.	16	TGCGCCAGCAGCCAAGATCTTGACATCACCTACAATGAGCAGTTCTTC	CASSQDLDITYNEQFF
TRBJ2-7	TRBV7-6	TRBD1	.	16	TGTGCCAGCAGCCCCTGGTCCGGGACAGCCTCCTACGAGCAGTACTTC	CASSPWSGTASYEQYF
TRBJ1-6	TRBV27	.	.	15	TGTGCCAGCAGTCCTGCTGAGGGCTTTAGTTCACCCCTCCACTTT	CASSPAEGFSSPLHF
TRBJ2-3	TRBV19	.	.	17	TGTGCCAGTAGCTCCCTTGAGGGACAAGCCGGCACAGATACGCAGTATTTT	CASSSLEGQAGTDTQYF
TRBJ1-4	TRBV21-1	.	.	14	TGTGCCAGCAGCAAGAGAAGGTCTGAGGAAAAACTGTTTTTT	CASSKRRSEEKLFF
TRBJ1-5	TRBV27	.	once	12	TGTGCAACTGTCGCGGCAAATCAGCCCCAGCATTTT	CATVAANQPQHF
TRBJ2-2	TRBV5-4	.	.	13	TGTGCCAGCAGGTGGGATCTAACCGGGGAGCTGTTTTTT	CASRWDLTGELFF
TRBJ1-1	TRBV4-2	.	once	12	TGTGCCAGCAGCCACCGCCGGAATGAAGCTTTCTTT	CASSHRRNEAFF
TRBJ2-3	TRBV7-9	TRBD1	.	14	TGTGCCAGCAGCTTGGACAGGGGCACAGATACGCAGTATTTT	CASSLDRGTDTQYF
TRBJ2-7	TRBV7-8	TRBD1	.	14	TGTGCCAGCAGCTTCGGAACAGGGGGCGTCGAGCAGTACTTC	CASSFGTGGVEQYF
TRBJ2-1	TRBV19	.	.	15	TGTGCCAGTACCCACGACGGCAGTGACTACAATGAGCAGTTCTTC	CASTHDGSDYNEQFF
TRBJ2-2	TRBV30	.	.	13	TGTGCCTGGACCTCCTACTTAGCCGGGGAGCTGTTTTTT	CAWTSYLAGELFF
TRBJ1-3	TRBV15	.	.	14	TGTGCCACCGGTCCTACCGACTCTGGAAACACCATATATTTT	CATGPTDSGNTIYF
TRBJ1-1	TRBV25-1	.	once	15	TGTGCCAGCAGTGGGGAGGGACCTCGGGGCACTGAAGCTTTCTTT	CASSGEGPRGTEAFF
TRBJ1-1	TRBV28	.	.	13	TGTGCCAGCAGTTTCGGGGGGGCCTCTGAAGCTTTCTTT	CASSFGGASEAFF
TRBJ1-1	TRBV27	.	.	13	TGTGCCAGCAGTTTTCAGGGATTCACTGAAGCTTTCTTT	CASSFQGFTEAFF
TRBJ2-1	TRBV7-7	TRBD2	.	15	TGTGCCAGCAGCTTAGGGAGCGGGGGATTCAATGAGCAGTTCTTC	CASSLGSGGFNEQFF
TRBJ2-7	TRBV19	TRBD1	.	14	TGTGCCAGTAGTACAGGACAGGGGGCCTACGAGCAGTACTTC	CASSTGQGAYEQYF
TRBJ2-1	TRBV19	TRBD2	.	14	TGTGCCAGTAGTATATTACTAGCGGGCGATGAGCAGTTCTTC	CASSILLAGDEQFF
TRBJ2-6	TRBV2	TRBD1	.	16	TGTGCCAGCGATAGGACAGGAAGCTCTGGGGCCAACGTCCTGACTTTC	CASDRTGSSGANVLTF
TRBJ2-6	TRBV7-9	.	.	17	TGTGCCAGCAGCTTAACACCGGCGGCCTCTGGGGCCAACGTCCTGACTTTC	CASSLTPAASGANVLTF
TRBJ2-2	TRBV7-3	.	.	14	TGTGCCAGCAGCCCCAGCTCTGGCACCGGGGAGCTGTTTTTT	CASSPSSGTGELFF
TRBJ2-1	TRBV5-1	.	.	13	TGCGCCAGCAGCCTTGTTCGGAACAATGAGCAGTTCTTC	CASSLVRNNEQFF
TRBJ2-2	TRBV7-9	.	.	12	TGTGCCAGCAGCTTCGCCACCGGGGAGCTGTTTTTT	CASSFATGELFF
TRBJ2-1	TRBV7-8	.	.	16	TGTGCCAGCAGCTTAGGGCGAAGGGTCTCCTACAATGAGCAGTTCTTC	CASSLGRRVSYNEQFF
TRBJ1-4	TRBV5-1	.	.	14	TGCGCCAGCAGTCGAGTCACGAGGGGAGAAAAACTGTTTTTT	CASSRVTRGEKLFF
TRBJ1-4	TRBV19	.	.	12	TGTGCCAGTAGTCCCTCCGGAGAAAAACTGTTTTTT	CASSPSGEKLFF
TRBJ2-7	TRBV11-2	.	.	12	TGTGCCAGCAGCTTAGATGTGGCAGGGACGTACTTC	CASSLDVAGTYF
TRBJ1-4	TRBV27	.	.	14	TGTGCCAGCAGTTACAGAGCAACTAATGAAAAACTGTTTTTT	CASSYRATNEKLFF
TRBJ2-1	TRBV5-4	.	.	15	TGTGCCAGCAGCGCCGCGATGCTGGGAGTCGATGAGCAGTTCTTC	CASSAAMLGVDEQFF
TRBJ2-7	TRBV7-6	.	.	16	TGTGCCAGCAGCTCCCCCCCGACTAGTACTTCCCACGAGCAGTACTTC	CASSSPPTSTSHEQYF
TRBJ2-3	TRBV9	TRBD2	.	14	TGTGCCAGCAGCCCCGGGGGGGGCACAGATACGCAGTATTTT	CASSPGGGTDTQYF
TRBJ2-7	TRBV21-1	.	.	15	TGTGCCAGCAGCAAAGTCGGGCAGGGGGGGTACGAGCAGTACTTC	CASSKVGQGGYEQYF
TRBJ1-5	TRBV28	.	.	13	TGTGCCAGCAGTTTAGGAGGGTTCCAGCCCCAGCATTTT	CASSLGGFQPQHF
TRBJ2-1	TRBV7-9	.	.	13	TGTGCCAGCAGCTTATTGCTCTCCAATGAGCAGTTCTTC	CASSLLLSNEQFF
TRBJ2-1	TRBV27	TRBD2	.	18	TGTGCCAGCAGTTCGCGGACTAGCGGGACTGCCTACTACAATGAGCAGTTCTTC	CASSSRTSGTAYYNEQFF
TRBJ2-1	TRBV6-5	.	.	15	TGTGCCAGCAGTTCACAGGGACAAGGGCACAATGAGCAGTTCTTC	CASSSQGQGHNEQFF
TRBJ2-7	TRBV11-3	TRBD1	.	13	TGTGCCAGCAGCGAAGGGACAGCCTACGAGCAGTACTTC	CASSEGTAYEQYF
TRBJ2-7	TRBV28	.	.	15	TGTGCCAGCAGTTGGCCTCGGAACAGGGACTACGAGCAGTACTTC	CASSWPRNRDYEQYF
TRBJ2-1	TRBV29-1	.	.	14	TGCAGCGTTGAGACCGGGACAATATACAATGAGCAGTTCTTC	CSVETGTIYNEQFF
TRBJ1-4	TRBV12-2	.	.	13	TGTGCAAGTCGCTTAAGCTGGAGCGAAAAACTGTTTTTT	CASRLSWSEKLFF
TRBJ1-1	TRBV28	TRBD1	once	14	TGTGCCAGCAGTTTAAGGAGAAAGGGGGCGGGCGCTTTCTTT	CASSLRRKGAGAFF
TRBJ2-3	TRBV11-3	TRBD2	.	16	TGTGCCAGCAGCTTGAGAGCGGGAGGACGCACAGATACGCAGTATTTT	CASSLRAGGRTDTQYF
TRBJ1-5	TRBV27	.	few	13	TGTGCCAGCAGTCCCGGGGTTAATCAGCCCCAGCATTTT	CASSPGVNQPQHF
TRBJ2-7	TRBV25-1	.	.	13	TGTGCCAGCAGTGAAAACGGGATTTCCGAGCAGTACTTC	CASSENGISEQYF
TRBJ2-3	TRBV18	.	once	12	TGTGCCAGCTCACCTCGCACAGATACGCAGTATTTT	CASSPRTDTQYF
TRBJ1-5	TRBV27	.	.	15	TGTGCCAGCAGTCCTCAAGGGTCCCGGGGTCGACCCCAGCATTTT	CASSPQGSRGRPQHF
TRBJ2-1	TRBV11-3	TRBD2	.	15	TGTGCCAGCAGCTTCGGAGCGGGGACTAATAATGAGCAGTTCTTC	CASSFGAGTNNEQFF
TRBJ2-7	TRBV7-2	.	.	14	TGTGCCAGCAGCTTAGCGTCCGCCTCCTACGAGCAGTACTTC	CASSLASASYEQYF
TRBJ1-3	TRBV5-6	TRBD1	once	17	TGTGCCAGCAGCTCAAAGGGGGCCCCAACCTCTGGAAACACCATATATTTT	CASSSKGAPTSGNTIYF
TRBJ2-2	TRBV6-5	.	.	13	TGTGCCAGCAGGGACGTTAAAACCGGGGAGCTGTTTTTT	CASRDVKTGELFF
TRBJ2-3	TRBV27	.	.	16	TGTGCCAGCAGTATCGGGACTTCCCCTTACACAGATACGCAGTATTTT	CASSIGTSPYTDTQYF